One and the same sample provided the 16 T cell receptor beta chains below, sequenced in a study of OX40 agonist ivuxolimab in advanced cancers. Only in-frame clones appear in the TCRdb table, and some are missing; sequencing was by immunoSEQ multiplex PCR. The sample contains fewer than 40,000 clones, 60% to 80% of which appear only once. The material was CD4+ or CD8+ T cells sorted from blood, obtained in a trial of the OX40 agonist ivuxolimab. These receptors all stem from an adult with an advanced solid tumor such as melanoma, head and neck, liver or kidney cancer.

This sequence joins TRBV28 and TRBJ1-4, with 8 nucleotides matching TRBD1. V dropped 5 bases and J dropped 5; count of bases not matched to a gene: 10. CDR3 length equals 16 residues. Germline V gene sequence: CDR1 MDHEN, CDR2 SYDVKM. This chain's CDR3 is CASSPGGAGWNEKLFF. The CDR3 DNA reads TGTGCCAGCAGTCCAGGGGGCGCGGGTTGGAATGAAAAACTGTTTTTT.

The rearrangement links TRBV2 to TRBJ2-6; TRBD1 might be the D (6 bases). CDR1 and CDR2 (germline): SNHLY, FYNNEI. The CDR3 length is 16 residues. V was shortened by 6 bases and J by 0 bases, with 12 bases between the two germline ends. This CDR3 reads CASRIGGNSGANVLTF. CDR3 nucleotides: TGTGCCAGCAGAATAGGGGGAAACTCTGGGGCCAACGTCCTGACTTTC.

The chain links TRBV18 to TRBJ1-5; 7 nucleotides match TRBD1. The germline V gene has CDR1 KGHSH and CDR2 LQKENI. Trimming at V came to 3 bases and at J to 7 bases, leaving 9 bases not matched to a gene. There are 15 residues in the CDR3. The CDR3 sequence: CASSPTSGGQQPQHF. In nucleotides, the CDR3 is TGTGCCAGCTCACCTACATCAGGGGGTCAACAGCCCCAGCATTTT. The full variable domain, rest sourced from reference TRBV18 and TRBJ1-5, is NAGVMQNPRHLVRRRGQEARLRCSPMKGHSHVYWYRQLPEEGLKFMVYLQKENIIDESGMPKERFSAEFPKEGPSILRIQQVVRGDSAAYFCASSPTSGGQQPQHFGDGTRLSIL.

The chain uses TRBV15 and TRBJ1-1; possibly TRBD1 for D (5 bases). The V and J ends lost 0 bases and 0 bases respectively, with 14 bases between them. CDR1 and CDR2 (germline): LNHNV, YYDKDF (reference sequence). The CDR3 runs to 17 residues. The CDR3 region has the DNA TGTGCCACCAGCAGAGATATATCGGGGCAGCTGAACACTGAAGCTTTCTTT. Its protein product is CATSRDISGQLNTEAFF. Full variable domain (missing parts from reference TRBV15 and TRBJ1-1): DAMVIQNPRYQVTQFGKPVTLSCSQTLNHNVMYWYQQKSSQAPKLLFHYYDKDFNNEADTPDNFQSRRPNTSFCFLDIRSPGLGDTAMYLCATSRDISGQLNTEAFFGQGTRLTVV.

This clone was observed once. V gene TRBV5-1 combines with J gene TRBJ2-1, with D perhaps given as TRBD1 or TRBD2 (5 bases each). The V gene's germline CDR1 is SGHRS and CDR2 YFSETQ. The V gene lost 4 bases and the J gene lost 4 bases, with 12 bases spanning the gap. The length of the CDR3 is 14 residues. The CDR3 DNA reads TGCGCCAGCAGCCCGGGGACGTTGTACAATGAGCAGTTCTTC. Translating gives CASSPGTLYNEQFF.

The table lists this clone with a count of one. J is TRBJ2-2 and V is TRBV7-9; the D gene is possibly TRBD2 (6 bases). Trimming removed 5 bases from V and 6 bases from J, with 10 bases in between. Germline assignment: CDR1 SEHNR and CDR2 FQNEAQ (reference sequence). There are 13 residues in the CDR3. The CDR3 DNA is TGTGCCAGCAGCACACTAGCACCCGGGGAGCTGTTTTTT. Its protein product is CASSTLAPGELFF.

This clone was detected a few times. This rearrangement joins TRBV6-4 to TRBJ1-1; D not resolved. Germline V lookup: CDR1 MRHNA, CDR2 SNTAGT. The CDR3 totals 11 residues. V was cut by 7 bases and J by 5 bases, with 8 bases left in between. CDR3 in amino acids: CASTRLTEAFF. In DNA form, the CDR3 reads TGTGCCAGCACCAGACTTACTGAAGCTTTCTTT.

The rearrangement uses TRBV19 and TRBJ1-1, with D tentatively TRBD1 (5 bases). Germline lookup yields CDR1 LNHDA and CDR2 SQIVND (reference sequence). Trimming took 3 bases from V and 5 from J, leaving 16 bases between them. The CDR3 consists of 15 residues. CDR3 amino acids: CASSMREAGGTEAFF. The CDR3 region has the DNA TGTGCCAGTAGTATGAGAGAAGCGGGGGGGACTGAAGCTTTCTTT.

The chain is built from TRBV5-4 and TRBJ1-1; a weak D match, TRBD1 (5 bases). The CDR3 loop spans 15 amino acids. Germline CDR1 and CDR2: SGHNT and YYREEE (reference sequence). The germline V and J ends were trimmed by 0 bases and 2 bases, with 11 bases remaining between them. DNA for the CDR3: TGTGCCAGCAGCTTGGGAGGGACCCTTAACACTGAAGCTTTCTTT. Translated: CASSLGGTLNTEAFF.

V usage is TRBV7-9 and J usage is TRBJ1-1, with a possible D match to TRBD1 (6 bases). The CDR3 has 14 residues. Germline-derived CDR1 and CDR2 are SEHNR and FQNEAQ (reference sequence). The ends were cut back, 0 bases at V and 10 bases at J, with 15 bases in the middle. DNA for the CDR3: TGTGCCAGCAGCTTAGCGGGGGGGCGAGAAGTAGCTTTCTTT. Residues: CASSLAGGREVAFF.

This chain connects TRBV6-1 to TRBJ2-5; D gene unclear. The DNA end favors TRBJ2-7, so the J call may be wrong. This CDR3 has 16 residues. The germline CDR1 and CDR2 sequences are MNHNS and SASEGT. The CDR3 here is CASSEHEKGFSYEQYF. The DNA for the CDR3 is TGTGCCAGCAGTGAACACGAGAAAGGCTTCTCCTACGAGCAGTACTTC.

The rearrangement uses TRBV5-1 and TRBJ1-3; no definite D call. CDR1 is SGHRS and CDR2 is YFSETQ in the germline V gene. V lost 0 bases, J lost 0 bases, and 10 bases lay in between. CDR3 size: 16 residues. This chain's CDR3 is CASSLASKSSGNTIYF. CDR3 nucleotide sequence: TGCGCCAGCAGCTTGGCCAGTAAGAGCTCTGGAAACACCATATATTTT.

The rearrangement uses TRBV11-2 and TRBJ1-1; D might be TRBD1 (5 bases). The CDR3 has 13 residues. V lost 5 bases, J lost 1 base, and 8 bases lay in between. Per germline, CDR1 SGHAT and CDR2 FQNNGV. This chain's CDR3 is CASSPTGNTEAFF. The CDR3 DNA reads TGTGCCAGCAGCCCAACAGGGAACACTGAAGCTTTCTTT. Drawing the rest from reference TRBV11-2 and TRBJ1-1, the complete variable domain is EAGVAQSPRYKIIEKRQSVAFWCNPISGHATLYWYQQILGQGPKLLIQFQNNGVVDDSQLPKDRFSAERLKGVDSTLKIQPAKLEDSAVYLCASSPTGNTEAFFGQGTRLTVV.

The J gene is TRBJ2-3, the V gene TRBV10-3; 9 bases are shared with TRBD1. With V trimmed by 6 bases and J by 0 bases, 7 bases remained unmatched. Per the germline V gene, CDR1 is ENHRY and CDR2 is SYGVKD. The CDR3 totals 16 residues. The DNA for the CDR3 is TGTGCCATCAGGGGATCACAGGGGGCCAGCACAGATACGCAGTATTTT. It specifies CAIRGSQGASTDTQYF.

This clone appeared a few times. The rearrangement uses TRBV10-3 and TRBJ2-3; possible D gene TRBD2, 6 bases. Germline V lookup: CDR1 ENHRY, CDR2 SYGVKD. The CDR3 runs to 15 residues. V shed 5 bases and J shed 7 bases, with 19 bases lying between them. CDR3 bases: TGTGCCATCAGTCCCCCCGGTGGGGGGAGGAATACGCAGTATTTT. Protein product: CAISPPGGGRNTQYF.

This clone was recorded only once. The CDR3 is CASARSRANTEAFF. In DNA form, the CDR3 reads TGTGCCAGCGCGAGGAGCAGGGCGAACACTGAAGCTTTCTTT. V and J are TRBV6-5 and TRBJ1-1, with D possibly matching TRBD1 (5 bases). The V gene's germline CDR1 is MNHEY and CDR2 SVGAGI. This CDR3 has 14 amino acids. Trimming removed 8 bases from V and 1 base from J, with 14 bases in between.